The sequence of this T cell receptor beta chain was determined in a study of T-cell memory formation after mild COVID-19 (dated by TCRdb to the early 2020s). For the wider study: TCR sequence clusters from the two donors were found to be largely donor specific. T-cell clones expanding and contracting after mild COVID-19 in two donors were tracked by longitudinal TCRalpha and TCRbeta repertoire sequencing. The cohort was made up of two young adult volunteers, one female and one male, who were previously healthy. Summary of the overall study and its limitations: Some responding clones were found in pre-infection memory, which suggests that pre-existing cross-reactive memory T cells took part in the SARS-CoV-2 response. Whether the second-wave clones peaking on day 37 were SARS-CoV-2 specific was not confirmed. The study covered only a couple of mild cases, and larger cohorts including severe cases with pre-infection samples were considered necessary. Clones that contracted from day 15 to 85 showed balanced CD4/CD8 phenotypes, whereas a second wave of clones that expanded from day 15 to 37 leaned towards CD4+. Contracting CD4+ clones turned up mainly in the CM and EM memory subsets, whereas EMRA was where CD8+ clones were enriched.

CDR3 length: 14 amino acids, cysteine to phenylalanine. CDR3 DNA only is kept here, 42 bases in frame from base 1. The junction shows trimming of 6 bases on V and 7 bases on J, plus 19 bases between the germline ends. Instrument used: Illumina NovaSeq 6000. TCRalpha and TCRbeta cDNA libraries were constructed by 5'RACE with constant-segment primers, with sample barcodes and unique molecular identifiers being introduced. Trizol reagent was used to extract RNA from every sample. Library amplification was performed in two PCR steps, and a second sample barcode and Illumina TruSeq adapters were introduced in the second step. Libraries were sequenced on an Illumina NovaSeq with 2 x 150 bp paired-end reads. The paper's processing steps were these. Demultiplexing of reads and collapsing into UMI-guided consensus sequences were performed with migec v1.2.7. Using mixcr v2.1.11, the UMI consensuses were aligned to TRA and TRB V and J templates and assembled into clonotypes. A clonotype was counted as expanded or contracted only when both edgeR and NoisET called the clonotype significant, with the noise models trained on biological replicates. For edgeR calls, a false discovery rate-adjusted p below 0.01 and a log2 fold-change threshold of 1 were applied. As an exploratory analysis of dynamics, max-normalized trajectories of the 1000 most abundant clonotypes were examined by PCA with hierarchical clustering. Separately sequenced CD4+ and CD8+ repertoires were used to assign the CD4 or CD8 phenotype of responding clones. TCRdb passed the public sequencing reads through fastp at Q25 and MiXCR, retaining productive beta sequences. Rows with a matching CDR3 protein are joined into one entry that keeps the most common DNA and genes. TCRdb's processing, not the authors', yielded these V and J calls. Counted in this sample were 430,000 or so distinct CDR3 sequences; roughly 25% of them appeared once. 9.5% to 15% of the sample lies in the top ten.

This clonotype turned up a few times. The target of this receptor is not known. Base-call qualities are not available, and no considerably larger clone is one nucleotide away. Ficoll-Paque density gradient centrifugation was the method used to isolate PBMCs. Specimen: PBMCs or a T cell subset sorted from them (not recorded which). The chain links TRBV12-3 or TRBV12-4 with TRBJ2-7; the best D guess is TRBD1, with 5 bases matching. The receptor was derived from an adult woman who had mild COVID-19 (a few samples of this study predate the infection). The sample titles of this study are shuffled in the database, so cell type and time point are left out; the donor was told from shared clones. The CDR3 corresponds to CASRPNHHSGEQYF. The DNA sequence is TGTGCCAGCAGACCGAATCATCATTCAGGGGAGCAGTACTTC.